This T cell receptor (beta chain) was captured by sequencing in a study of T cell responses to AZD1222 COVID-19 vaccine. The CDR3 covers 16 residues. V was cut by 2 bases and J by 2 bases, with 17 bases left in between. Germline V gene sequence: CDR1 SGHKS, CDR2 YYEKEE (reference sequence). About this clone itself: Its antigen is undetermined.

Study-level points and caveats: Two doses of AZD1222 preceded a rise in Spike-specific TCR breadth and depth. Clonal diversity was possibly underestimated, and white British individuals and females predominated among donors. Spike-wide vaccine-associated CD4 TCRs dominated at 160-218 and 743-854.

Profiling relied on immunoSEQ multiplex PCR, and the TCRdb table lists in-frame clones only, not all of them. Of over 40,000 clones listed, about four fifths are singletons. The receptor was derived from an adult in good health. This specimen was peripheral blood, taken on day 0 of AZD1222 vaccination. This sequence joins TRBV5-5 and TRBJ2-7; the D gene is possibly TRBD2 (6 bases). This CDR3 is CASSFVGGRGAYEQYF. Written as DNA, the CDR3 is TGTGCCAGCAGCTTTGTCGGAGGGAGAGGTGCCTACGAGCAGTACTTC.